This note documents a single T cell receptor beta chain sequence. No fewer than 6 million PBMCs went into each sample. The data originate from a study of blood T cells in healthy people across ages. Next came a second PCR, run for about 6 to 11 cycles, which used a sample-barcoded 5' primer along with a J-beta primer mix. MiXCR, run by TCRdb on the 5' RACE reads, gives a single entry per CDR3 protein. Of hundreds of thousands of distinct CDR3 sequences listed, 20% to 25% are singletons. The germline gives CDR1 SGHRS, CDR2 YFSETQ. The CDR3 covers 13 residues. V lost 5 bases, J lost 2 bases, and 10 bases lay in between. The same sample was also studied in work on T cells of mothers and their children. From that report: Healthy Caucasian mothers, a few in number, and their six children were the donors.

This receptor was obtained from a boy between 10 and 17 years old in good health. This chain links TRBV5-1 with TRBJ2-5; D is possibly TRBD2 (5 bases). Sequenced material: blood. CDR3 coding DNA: TGCGCCAGCAGACTGGACTTTCAAGAGACCCAGTACTTC. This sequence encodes CASRLDFQETQYF.